These 15 T cell receptor beta chains were sequenced from one sample in a study of Graves' ophthalmopathy and Graves' hyperthyroidism. Amplification targeted the TCR beta CDR3 regions, with RNA transcripts as the source material. The workflow started with a first-round RT-PCR run with HTBI primers and then moved on to a second-round multiplex PCR. TCRdb reprocessed the multiplex PCR reads with MiXCR, giving one entry per CDR3 protein. The table shows over a million distinct CDR3 sequences, with about two fifths occurring only once. Sequencing was carried out using peripheral blood or thyroid tissue (not recorded which). All receptors come from an adult man with Graves' hyperthyroidism.

This rearrangement joins TRBV10-2 to TRBJ2-7; D unresolved. The DNA matches TRBJ2-1 better at its end, which makes the J call doubtful. The germline gives CDR1 WSHSY, CDR2 SAAADI. The CDR3 totals 12 residues. Here the CDR3 reads CASSRVRNEQFF. CDR3 bases: TGCGCCAGCAGTAGGGTGCGCAATGAGCAGTTCTTC.

Concerning this clonotype itself: No conserved phenylalanine or tryptophan is present at the end of the CDR3, so a read error is the likely explanation. No DNA is shown, since the ends of the CDR3 on it are uncertain; the CDR3 is the one TCRdb lists. The chain links TRBV20-1 to TRBJ1-2; the listed D gene, TRBD1, was not tested against the DNA. The CDR3 spans 10 residues, counting both ends. The germline CDR1 and CDR2 sequences are DFQATT and SNEGSKA (reference sequence). This CDR3 is CQGGSYGYTC.

This clonotype was picked up a small number of times. The chain employs TRBV10-3 and TRBJ2-7; D may be TRBD1 (6 bases). Per germline, CDR1 ENHRY and CDR2 SYGVKD. CDR3 length: 14 amino acids. The V gene lost 10 bases and the J gene lost 0 bases, with 16 bases spanning the gap. As DNA, the CDR3 is TGTGCCACCACCGGGACACTCAGCTCCTACGAGCAGTACTTC. The encoded protein is CATTGTLSSYEQYF.

The gene calls are TRBV11-1 and TRBJ2-7, with 10 bases aligning to TRBD1. Germline loops: CDR1 SGHAT, CDR2 FQDESV (reference sequence). This CDR3 is built from 15 residues. After removal of 3 bases from V and 3 bases from J, the junction contained 5 bases not matched to a gene. The CDR3 protein is CASSFTTGGLYEQYF. Written as DNA, the CDR3 is TGTGCCAGCAGCTTCACGACAGGGGGCCTCTACGAGCAGTACTTC.

V and J are TRBV12-3 or TRBV12-4 and TRBJ1-5; D perhaps matches TRBD1 (6 bases). The germline V and J ends were trimmed by 6 bases and 5 bases, with 11 bases remaining between them. The CDR3 loop spans 13 amino acids. This CDR3 is CASSRGAHQPQHF. The CDR3 region has the DNA TGTGCCAGCAGCAGGGGTGCGCATCAGCCCCAGCATTTT.

Remarks on this clonotype: A much larger clone differs from this one at a single base, so this may be a read error. The chain recombines TRBV7-9 with TRBJ2-5; D unclear. This CDR3 spans 13 amino acids. V lost 5 bases and J lost 9, with 16 bases in between. CDR1 and CDR2 from the germline V gene are SEHNR and FQNEAQ (reference sequence). The CDR3 region is CASSPRLHGAQYF. In DNA, the CDR3 is TGTGCCAGCAGCCCGCGACTCCATGGGGCCCAGTACTTC.

This clonotype has just a few counts. The V call is TRBV10-3, the J call TRBJ2-3; D is uncertain. The CDR3 extends over 14 amino acids. Per the germline V gene, CDR1 is ENHRY and CDR2 is SYGVKD. Trimming shortened V by 4 bases and J by 4 bases, and 12 bases separated the two germline ends. The DNA of the CDR3 is TGTGCCATCAGTGTAAGCCATGGAGCAGATACGCAGTATTTT. Its protein is CAISVSHGADTQYF.

The chain recombines TRBV5-1 with TRBJ2-7, with D hard to call. Trimming took off 4 bases at V and 3 bases at J, with 20 bases between the two ends. The CDR3 runs 16 residues. The germline V gene encodes CDR1 SGHRS and CDR2 YFSETQ. CDR3 sequence: CASSLDTAMIVYEQYF. CDR3 sequence (DNA): TGCGCCAGCAGCCTCGACACGGCAATGATAGTCTACGAGCAGTACTTC.

For this clonotype: A much more abundant neighbour one base away suggests this may be a read error. This sequence joins TRBV7-9 and TRBJ1-3; tentative D call: TRBD1 (6 bases). Germline loops: CDR1 SEHNR, CDR2 FQNEAQ (reference sequence). With 4 bases removed from V and 4 bases from J, the gap between germline ends came to 11 bases. This CDR3 is built from 14 residues. The CDR3 protein is CASSSGHAGNTIYF. The DNA of the CDR3 is TGTGCCAGCAGCTCGGGACACGCCGGAAACACCATATATTTT.

This clonotype was recorded at least ten times. The chain uses TRBV15 and TRBJ1-1, with 7 bases that match TRBD1. The germline V gene encodes CDR1 LNHNV and CDR2 YYDKDF (reference sequence). This CDR3 comprises 17 residues. V was clipped by 0 bases and J by 1 base; unmatched bases: 8. DNA for the CDR3: TGTGCCACCAGCAGAGATGGGGGGCAGGGGGAGAACACTGAAGCTTTCTTT. Amino acid sequence: CATSRDGGQGENTEAFF.

This clonotype was counted at least ten times. The J gene is TRBJ1-6, the V gene TRBV4-2; 7 bases map to TRBD1. The V gene's germline CDR1 is LGHNA and CDR2 YNFKEQ. The trim removed 3 bases at V and 9 bases at J, leaving 14 bases unmatched. The CDR3 extends over 17 amino acids. CDR3: CASSHRQGSTPFSPLHF. The CDR3 DNA is TGTGCCAGCAGCCATAGACAGGGATCGACACCGTTTTCACCCCTCCACTTT.

This clonotype was observed a handful of times. The chain recombines TRBV7-9 with TRBJ1-2; possibly TRBD1 for D (5 bases). Per the germline V gene, CDR1 is SEHNR and CDR2 is FQNEAQ (reference sequence). The CDR3 loop spans 13 amino acids. V lost 0 bases and J 4 bases, leaving 6 bases between the germline ends. The CDR3 here is CASSLATVYGYTF. Written as DNA, the CDR3 is TGTGCCAGCAGCTTAGCGACAGTCTATGGCTACACCTTC.

V gene TRBV18 combines with J gene TRBJ1-4, with a weak D call TRBD1 (6 bases). Germline values: CDR1 KGHSH, CDR2 LQKENI. V shed 2 bases and J shed 7 bases, with 14 bases lying between them. This CDR3 has 15 amino acids. DNA of the CDR3: TGTGCCAGCTCACCAAAACAGGGCGAGGGTGAAAAACTGTTTTTT. Its translation: CASSPKQGEGEKLFF.

Turning to this clonotype: A read error may account for a junction end that differs from germline. The chain employs TRBV10-3 and TRBJ1-2; D ambiguous. CDR1 is ENHRY, CDR2 SYGVKD, per germline. The CDR3 runs to 16 residues. The CDR3 loop is CAISEGTATNNYGYIF. CDR3 nucleotide sequence: TGTGCCATCAGTGAAGGCACAGCAACAAATAACTATGGCTACATCTTC.

This clonotype showed up many times. The rearrangement links TRBV20-1 to TRBJ2-7, with TRBD2 matching over 11 bases. The junction had 9 bases not matched to a gene; V was cut back by 5 bases and J by 3 bases. The germline V gene has CDR1 DFQATT and CDR2 SNEGSKA (reference sequence). This CDR3 has 15 residues. The CDR3: CSAARLAGIYYEQYF. The CDR3 DNA reads as TGCAGTGCTGCAAGACTAGCGGGGATATACTACGAGCAGTACTTC.